These 20 T cell receptor beta chains came from one sample sequenced in a study of early T cells in non-severe SARS-CoV-2 infection. TCRdb recomputed calls from the 5' RACE reads with MiXCR, one row per CDR3 protein. Here the sample spans some 71,000 distinct CDR3 sequences, 9.5% being singletons. The specimen sequenced was whole blood. These receptors came from an adult who was a healthcare worker with PCR-confirmed SARS-CoV-2 infection or an uninfected control (not recorded which).

The V and J genes are TRBV9 and TRBJ2-7, with 8 bases identical to TRBD2. CDR1 is SGDLS and CDR2 is YYNGEE in the germline V gene. CDR3 length: 14 residues. Unmatched junction bases numbered 4, after V lost 0 bases and J lost 5 bases. This CDR3 reads CASSVEGLGHEQYF. DNA for the CDR3: TGTGCCAGCAGCGTAGAGGGACTAGGCCACGAGCAGTACTTC.

This clonotype was seen a few times. The genes are TRBV5-4 and TRBJ2-5; 14 bases map to TRBD2. The CDR3 is 17 residues long. Trimming at V came to 0 bases and at J to 4 bases, leaving 5 bases not matched to a gene. Germline V CDR1 and CDR2: SGHNT, YYREEE (reference sequence). As DNA, the CDR3 is TGTGCCAGCAGCTTGGAGGGACTAGCGGGAGTAGGAGAGACCCAGTACTTC. This sequence encodes CASSLEGLAGVGETQYF.

This clonotype came up a few times. The chain combines TRBV30 with TRBJ1-1; D ambiguous. The CDR3 sequence is 14 residues long. V shed 0 bases and J shed 4 bases, with 12 bases lying between them. CDR1 is GTSNPN and CDR2 is SVGIG in the germline V gene (reference sequence). The DNA of the CDR3 is TGTGCCTGGAGTGTACAGCGGCGTGGCACTGAAGCTTTCTTT. Encoded protein: CAWSVQRRGTEAFF.

The gene calls are TRBV27 and TRBJ1-1; 10 bases map to TRBD1. The CDR3 is 16 amino acids. With 5 bases clipped from V and 5 bases from J, the junction kept 11 bases outside the gene matches. The V gene's germline CDR1 is MNHEY and CDR2 SMNVEV (reference sequence). The CDR3 loop reads CASSPRRRTGGTEAFF. The CDR3 DNA is TGTGCCAGCAGTCCCCGTAGACGGACAGGGGGAACTGAAGCTTTCTTT.

This clonotype was observed a handful of times. The chain carries TRBV27 and TRBJ1-2, with D possibly being TRBD1 (5 bases). The CDR3 has 14 residues. The V gene's germline CDR1 is MNHEY and CDR2 SMNVEV (reference sequence). Trimming stripped 8 bases from V and 8 bases from J, with 21 bases between. Here the CDR3 reads CASQPRSGVGGYTF. CDR3 nucleotides: TGTGCCAGCCAACCTCGTTCGGGGGTGGGAGGCTACACCTTC.

This clonotype was seen many times. This chain links TRBV5-1 with TRBJ2-2; D unresolved. Germline CDR1 and CDR2: SGHRS and YFSETQ. The CDR3 has 16 residues. V gave up 4 bases and J gave up 0 bases, with 13 bases separating them. CDR3 in DNA: TGCGCCAGCAGCCCCGACATTCTCGCGAACACCGGGGAGCTGTTTTTT. Translated, it gives CASSPDILANTGELFF.

This clonotype has more than one count but fewer than ten. This rearrangement joins TRBV21-1 to TRBJ1-5. TRBV21-1 is described as a pseudogene. The CDR3 spans 10 residues. The CDR3 DNA reads TGTGCCAGCGTCAATCAGCCCCAGCATTTT. Its translation: CASVNQPQHF.

V is TRBV20-1 and J is TRBJ1-2, with D maybe TRBD1 (5 bases). Trimming removed 3 bases at V and 8 bases at J, with 28 bases between. Per germline, CDR1 DFQATT and CDR2 SNEGSKA (reference sequence). The CDR3 consists of 17 residues. In DNA, the CDR3 is TGCAGTGCTAGTCATTTATCTCTGGGACTACTGGGAGGAGGCTACACCTTC. Protein product: CSASHLSLGLLGGGYTF.

This clonotype was found a few times. The chain combines TRBV5-5 with TRBJ2-7; TRBD1 aligns across 7 bases. Germline CDR1 SGHKS, CDR2 YYEKEE (reference sequence). J lost 3 bases, V lost 5 bases, and 8 bases had no gene match. The CDR3 covers 14 residues. CDR3 nucleotides: TGTGCCAGCAGTCGAACAGGGGATGGCTACGAGCAGTACTTC. Its translation is CASSRTGDGYEQYF.

In its sample, this clonotype was seen many times. This rearrangement joins TRBV7-2 to TRBJ2-2; 9 bases match TRBD2. CDR3 length: 15 amino acids. Germline V gene data show CDR1 as SGHTA and CDR2 as FQGNSA. Germline trimming cut 4 bases from V and 6 bases from J; bases unmatched to any gene: 6. The CDR3 region has the DNA TGTGCCAGCAGCTACCGGACTAGCGAGGCCGGGGAGCTGTTTTTT. It specifies CASSYRTSEAGELFF.

This clonotype was seen repeatedly, ten times or more. Here the CDR3 reads CASTKSGRYTGELFF. The DNA for the CDR3 is TGCGCCAGCACTAAGTCAGGACGGTACACCGGGGAGCTGTTTTTT. V gene TRBV5-1 combines with J gene TRBJ2-2; no clear D. This CDR3 has 15 amino acids. The V gene's germline CDR1 is SGHRS and CDR2 YFSETQ. V dropped 6 bases and J dropped 3 bases, with 15 bases sitting between them.

This clonotype was found many times. The rearrangement uses TRBV10-3 and TRBJ2-3; D gene ambiguous. The V end lost 0 bases, the J end lost 2 bases, and 6 bases lay between the germline ends. The CDR3 is 14 amino acids. Germline lookup yields CDR1 ENHRY and CDR2 SYGVKD. CDR3 residues: CAISESLSTDTQYF. CDR3 bases: TGTGCCATCAGTGAGTCGCTTTCCACAGATACGCAGTATTTT.

This clonotype occurred many times. The chain combines TRBV6-6 with TRBJ1-1, with D tentatively TRBD1 (6 bases). This CDR3 contains 13 residues. V dropped 7 bases and J dropped 1 base, with 10 bases sitting between them. Germline V CDR1 and CDR2: MNHNY, SVGAGI (reference sequence). CDR3 DNA sequence: TGTGCCAGCATAGGACAGCCGAACACTGAAGCTTTCTTT. This encodes CASIGQPNTEAFF.

This clonotype was counted ten times or more. The chain joins TRBV7-3 to TRBJ2-3; D remains ambiguous. Germline V CDR1 and CDR2: SGHTA, FQGTGA. V lost 2 bases, J lost 6 bases, and 15 bases lay in between. The CDR3 extends over 15 amino acids. CDR3 amino acids: CASSLSPTGRDTQYF. The CDR3 nucleotides are TGTGCCAGCAGCTTATCCCCCACGGGTCGGGATACGCAGTATTTT.

The sample holds many counts of this clonotype. The chain has TRBV6-6 and TRBJ2-5; no clear D. V dropped 2 bases and J dropped 4 bases, with 8 bases sitting between them. This CDR3 has 13 residues. CDR1 is MNHNY and CDR2 is SVGAGI in the germline V gene (reference sequence). CDR3 sequence: CASSYGRAETQYF. CDR3 DNA: TGTGCCAGCAGTTACGGTAGAGCAGAGACCCAGTACTTC.

The V and J genes are TRBV11-2 and TRBJ2-1, with 8 bases fitting TRBD1. V lost 0 bases to trimming and J lost 2 bases; unmatched junction nucleotides: 6. This CDR3 spans 17 amino acids. CDR1 is SGHAT and CDR2 is FQNNGV in the germline V gene. DNA for the CDR3: TGTGCCAGCAGCTTAGATGGACAGGGACGAGCCTACAATGAGCAGTTCTTC. Protein sequence: CASSLDGQGRAYNEQFF.

This chain joins TRBV29-1 and TRBJ2-1, with D perhaps TRBD2 (5 bases). The CDR3 has 15 residues. V lost 2 bases, J lost 7 bases, and 18 bases lay in between. Germline CDR1 and CDR2: SQVTM and ANQGSEA. CDR3 region: CSVEIWRAMVNEQFF. For the CDR3, the DNA is TGCAGCGTTGAAATTTGGCGGGCCATGGTTAATGAGCAGTTCTTC.

V usage is TRBV19 and J usage is TRBJ2-2; D unresolved. This CDR3 has 10 residues. Germline assignment: CDR1 LNHDA and CDR2 SQIVND (reference sequence). CDR3 DNA: TGTGCTACCGAATTAGGGGAGCTGTTTTTT. It yields the protein CATELGELFF. Based on the CDR3 plus reference TRBV19 and TRBJ2-2, the full variable domain is DGGITQSPKYLFRKEGQNVTLSCEQNLNHDAMYWYRQDPGQGLRLIYYSQIVNDFQKGDIAEGYSVSREKKESFPLTVTSAQKNPTAFYLCATELGELFFGEGSRLTVL.

This chain joins TRBV2 and TRBJ2-3, with D maybe TRBD2 (6 bases). V shed 3 bases and J shed 5 bases, with 12 bases lying between them. Per the germline V gene, CDR1 is SNHLY and CDR2 is FYNNEI. The CDR3 loop spans 14 amino acids. The CDR3 here is CASSDRRARDTQYF. CDR3 in DNA: TGTGCCAGCAGTGACAGGAGGGCGCGAGATACGCAGTATTTT.

This clonotype has a handful of counts. The CDR3 DNA reads as TGTGCCAGCTCACCTTCTGGACGCACAGATACGCAGTATTTT. Translation: CASSPSGRTDTQYF. The chain has TRBV18 and TRBJ2-3, with D unclear. This CDR3 has 14 residues. The germline V gene encodes CDR1 KGHSH and CDR2 LQKENI. V was pared by 3 bases and J by 1 base, with 8 bases between.